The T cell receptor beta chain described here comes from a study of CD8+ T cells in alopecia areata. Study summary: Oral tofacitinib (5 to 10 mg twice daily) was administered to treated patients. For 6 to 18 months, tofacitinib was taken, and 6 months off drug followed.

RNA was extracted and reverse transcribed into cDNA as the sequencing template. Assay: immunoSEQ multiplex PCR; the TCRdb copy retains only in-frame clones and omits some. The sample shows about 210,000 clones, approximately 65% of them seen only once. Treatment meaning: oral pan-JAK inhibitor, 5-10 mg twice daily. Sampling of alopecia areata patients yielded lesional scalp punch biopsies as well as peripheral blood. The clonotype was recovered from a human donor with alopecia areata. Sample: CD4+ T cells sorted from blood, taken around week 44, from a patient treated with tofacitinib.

The CDR3 spells CASTPGGGQNSPLHF. CDR3 DNA: TGTGCCAGCACCCCTGGGGGGGGACAAAATTCACCCCTCCACTTT. The chain links TRBV7-9 to TRBJ1-6, with D possibly being TRBD1 (6 bases). V gave up 7 bases and J gave up 7 bases, with 17 bases separating them. Germline lookup yields CDR1 SEHNR and CDR2 FQNEAQ (reference sequence). The CDR3 length is 15 residues.